This TCR beta chain appears in the sequencing data of a study of cytomegalovirus exposure and HLA in healthy donors listed by TCRdb under 2017. Describing the broader study: An earlier analysis of a few hundred of the donors reported 276 Gb of sequence data and around 100 million unique TCR beta sequences obtained from approximately 180 million T cells. An early release that covered around 590 HLA-typed donors contained around 300 gigabases of sequencing data and about 84 million unique TCR sequences. Among the approximately 400 genotyped donors, around 81% belonged to the genetic ancestry cluster associated with self-reported Caucasian donors. The aim of the study was to test whether cataloging public T cell receptors could identify signatures of past pathogen exposure. The T cell repertoires of some 700 subjects were profiled by immunosequencing and related to cytomegalovirus serostatus. Along with the roughly 670-subject first cohort, a separate validation cohort of around 120 different subjects was used. The study combined high-throughput TCR immunosequencing, statistical association of individual TCRs with disease status, and machine learning to predict cytomegalovirus infection status. A later analysis re-examined previously published TCR beta repertoires from roughly 720 donors and added high-resolution HLA genotyping to investigate patterns of TCR occurrence. Rather than using new phenotypic data, the later analysis identified candidate immune exposures from TCR beta sequences and from how often those sequences occurred across donors. In an earlier analysis of over 550 of the donors, high-throughput TCR beta sequencing was used to judge whether each TCR beta V gene segment behaved as functional or pseudogenic. Alongside the repertoire data, information on donor age, sex, ethnicity and CMV serostatus was compiled. In a later genetic analysis, genome-wide SNP genotypes for about 55% of the roughly 670 donors were used, and that subset was treated as a discovery cohort. Every repertoire in the discovery cohort had been generated on one and the same sequencing platform. Class I and class II HLA loci were covered by the typing at four-digit resolution. The number of donors typed differed by locus, with 629-630 for A, B, C, DRB1 and DQB1, around 500 for DQA1, 606 for DPA1, and around 460 for DPB1. Roughly 5 DR-DQ haplotypes were treated as single units for association and clustering because of strong linkage in the cohort. Among some 410 genotyped donors of the cohort, an average of around 220,000 unique TCR beta nucleotide sequences was sequenced per donor, of which approximately 19% were non-productive.

The cohort comprised 710 or so healthy bone marrow donors. At the time of sampling, all cohort members were nominally healthy, though unrecorded immune exposures were likely present. The donor tested CMV seropositive and was one of the 289 seropositive cohort members. Every donor gave a peripheral blood sample, and the peripheral blood mononuclear cells from that sample were used for TCR beta sequencing. The Qiagen DNeasy Blood Extraction Kit was used to extract genomic DNA from the blood cell samples. Broad study findings and their caveats: Because counts were too low, seventeen rarely observed V segments, including chromosome 9 orphons, were excluded from the earlier analysis of around 590 of the donors. Across donors, most TCR sequences were observed very rarely, whereas some public TCRs were present in many individuals. In both the original and validation cohorts, the classifier was reported to diagnose cytomegalovirus status with high specificity and sensitivity. At a false discovery rate of 0.05, a later analysis linked 15,000 to 20,000 TCR beta sequences to specific HLA alleles. A group of highly shared sequence variants was considered likely to be a technical artifact of the sequencing pipeline. For the cohort, immune exposure information was limited to CMV serostatus. The 87-base-pair reads could not distinguish some IMGT-functional V segments, including TRBV6-2 and TRBV6-3, so those segments were excluded. A further reported finding was that TCR beta sequences accurately predicted the HLA-A and HLA-B alleles for most subjects in the first cohort. A later analysis found that HLA-associated TCR beta chains were more clonally expanded and had lower generation probabilities than equally common non-associated chains. In a later genetic analysis, fewer N-insertions in productive TCRs were reported among donors in an Asian-associated ancestry cluster than the roughly 710-donor mean. Most CMV-associated TCR beta chains appeared to be HLA-restricted in a later analysis, and the HLA associations seemed to be driven largely by CMV exposure. In an earlier analysis of approximately 590 of the donors, most TCR beta V segments appeared in productive rearrangements about 87% or about 30% of the time, broadly matching IMGT annotations. According to the authors, the approach could potentially be generalized to other disease states and immunological phenotypes. Linkage disequilibrium might explain the correlated functional status among segregating V segments, but an unknown experimental factor could not be excluded. Strong co-occurrence of HLA alleles, especially DR and DQ, made assigning TCR associations to individual alleles difficult. Sequencing depth was assumed to be roughly uniform across donors in the presence/absence analyses, though that assumption may not hold. V-gene and J-gene trimming of TCR beta chains was associated with a missense DCLRE1C variant in a later genetic analysis, and the association was replicated in an independent cohort. This cohort had only TCR beta chains sequenced, and the lack of alpha or paired-chain data limited which features could be detected. A later analysis found that TCR association rates varied across HLA loci, with DRB1 alleles showing the most associated TCRs and HLA-C alleles the fewest. Because HLA typing was unavailable for some donors at each locus, only the typed subset was used in association tests. In vitro tests confirmed that a few of the cytomegalovirus-associated TCR beta chains recognize cytomegalovirus antigens. The study gave a list of some 150 TCR beta chains associated with cytomegalovirus. Several of the top co-occurrence clusters appeared to be linked to parvovirus B19, influenza, CMV and Epstein-Barr virus, according to a later analysis.

Library preparation employed the immunoSEQ multiplex PCR assay. For the multiplex PCR, a mixture combining 60 forward primers for TCR Vbeta segments and 13 reverse primers for TCR Jbeta segments was used. The CDR3 region of rearranged TCR beta genes was amplified from genomic DNA with a multiplex PCR assay. Amplified TCR beta libraries were sequenced as 87-base-pair reads on the Illumina HiSeq System. The original pipeline was this. In a later analysis, around 80 million unique TCR beta chains were counted across the approximately 620 repertoires, and roughly 10 million of these chains were shared by at least two donors. To remove PCR and sequencing errors, raw reads were error-corrected and collapsed into unique sequences using a nearest-neighbor algorithm that merged closely related sequences. CDR3 sequences were aligned to IMGT reference sequences to assign V, D and J gene segments. For a sequence to be retained, at least a six-nucleotide match to both a V gene segment and a J gene segment was required. A rearrangement was called productive if the CDR3 had no stop codons and remained in frame with V and J, and every other rearrangement was called non-productive. CDR3 was defined by IMGT convention, running from the second conserved V-encoded cysteine to the conserved J-encoded phenylalanine. Sequences without an unambiguous match to a single V gene segment were excluded from the earlier analysis of almost 600 of the donors. An earlier analysis of several hundred of the donors called V segments functional above 56.7% productive rearrangements and segregating when the between-donor standard deviation exceeded 5%. To diagnose cytomegalovirus status from the catalog of TCR beta chain sequences, a statistical classification framework was built. In a later analysis, TCR nucleotide sequences were compared against IMGT/GENE-DB human TR gene sequences so that V and J genes could be assigned. Using the TCRdist pipeline, a later analysis assigned CDR3 sequences along with most-parsimonious VDJ recombination scenarios. In a later analysis, every TCR beta chain was defined by the combination of its CDR3 amino acid sequence and its V-gene family, and reads without a unique V-gene family were dropped. As a way to deal with suspected cross-contamination and a sequencing artifact, a later analysis dropped approximately 570 nucleotide sequences that were highly shared and had low generation probability. In a later analysis, a clonal expansion index was calculated for each public chain from normalized within-repertoire ranks of inferred template counts. In a later analysis, generation probabilities were computed with a VDJ recombination model fitted to out-of-frame rearrangements, and the resulting probabilities were checked against IGoR. Hypergeometric tests were used in a later analysis to score TCR-TCR, TCR-HLA and TCR-CMV co-occurrence, with a repertoire-size bias correction applied to the TCR pairs. To estimate false discovery rates, a later analysis permuted the HLA or CMV assignments 20 times. In a later analysis, co-occurring TCRs were grouped using DBSCAN, and TCRdist sequence similarity was added for clustering within HLA-allele-positive subsets. Repertoires with fewer than 30,000 or more than 120,000 public chains were left out of co-occurrence clustering, as were a handful of repertoires with anomalous nucleotide sharing. Drawn from immuneACCESS, this table holds only the in-frame rearrangements with V and J called that TCRdb kept. Clones are partly lost; checked studies trace under half to an unresolved V gene and leave the rest unexplained. V, J and clone size are taken as reported in that table, and D and trimming were inferred from the DNA itself. This sample gives about 170,000 clones in total; about 80% of them show up just once. The top ten clones comprise 6% to 7.5% of the sample.

About this clone itself: No antigen is known for it. No base quality information exists; no much larger clone differs at one position.

The CDR3 goes from the cysteine to the phenylalanine over 17 residues. The only DNA kept is the CDR3, 51 bases in frame from the first base. The germline V gene supplies CDR1 SGHTA and CDR2 FQGTGA. Trimmed from V: 0 bases; trimmed from J: 1 base; junction bases lacking a gene match: 5. This chain is built from TRBV7-3 and TRBJ2-3; TRBD2 matches 9 bases in the middle. The sequence came from a man aged 30-40 years in good health and CMV-seropositive. Sequencing input: PBMCs. The CDR3 amino acid sequence is: CASSLTGVAGGTDTQYF. The DNA reads as follows: TGTGCCAGCAGCTTAACGGGGGTAGCGGGAGGCACAGATACGCAGTATTTT.